These 15 T cell receptor beta chains originate from one sample sequenced in a study of Ad26.COV2.S vaccination and SARS-CoV-2 variants (dated by TCRdb to about 2021). What the treatment or condition label conveys for this sample: some 20 received Ad26.COV2.S at low or high dose, single or two shots; 5 received placebo; per-sample allocation not given. Repertoires of vaccine and placebo recipients were sequenced from samples collected on day 63 after the first injection. Library creation used the immunoSEQ multiplex PCR assay. This is the immuneACCESS table as TCRdb keeps it, with only in-frame sequences that have V and J called. A part of the clones is gone; compared with another copy, unresolved V genes explain less than half, and the rest is unexplained. Present in this sample are some 420,000 clones, approximately 87% of which were seen just once. The leading ten clones occupy 3.6% of the sample.

Sample: peripheral blood, taken in a trial of Ad26.COV2.S vaccine versus placebo. The receptors originated from a person between 18 and 59 years old who received the Ad26.COV2.S COVID-19 vaccine or a placebo.

The rearrangement joins TRBV29-1 to TRBJ1-3, with no clear D. Trimming took off 4 bases at V and 0 bases at J, with 7 bases between the two ends. Germline CDR1 SQVTM, CDR2 ANQGSEA. The CDR3 is 13 residues long. The CDR3 DNA reads as TGCAGCGTTGGTGTCAGCTCTGGAAACACCATATATTTT. Translation: CSVGVSSGNTIYF.

The genes are TRBV11-2 and TRBJ2-1, with 12 bases that match TRBD2. V lost 1 base to trimming and J lost 6 bases; unmatched junction nucleotides: 4. There are 16 residues in the CDR3. Germline V gene sequence: CDR1 SGHAT, CDR2 FQNNGV. CDR3 protein: CASSLALAGGLNEQFF. CDR3 in DNA: TGTGCCAGCAGCTTAGCTCTAGCGGGGGGGCTCAATGAGCAGTTCTTC.

V is TRBV5-4 and J is TRBJ2-2; the D is unclear. This CDR3 contains 12 residues. V lost 1 base to trimming and J lost 6 bases, with 4 bases between them. CDR1 and CDR2 from the germline V gene are SGHNT and YYREEE (reference sequence). The CDR3 reads CASSLFAGELFF. The CDR3 bases are TGTGCCAGCAGCTTGTTTGCCGGGGAGCTGTTTTTT.

The chain has TRBV11-2 and TRBJ2-6, with a tentative D call TRBD2 (6 bases). Trimming removed 1 base from V and 1 base from J, with 14 bases in between. Germline assignment: CDR1 SGHAT and CDR2 FQNNGV. This CDR3 is 18 amino acids long. The CDR3 coding sequence is TGTGCCAGCAGCTTAGTGGAGGGGTGGGAATCTGGGGCCAACGTCCTGACTTTC. It is translated as CASSLVEGWESGANVLTF.

This rearrangement joins TRBV30 to TRBJ1-2, with D uncertain. The CDR3 sequence is 14 residues long. The germline CDR1 and CDR2 sequences are GTSNPN and SVGIG (reference sequence). Trimming took 2 bases from V and 6 from J, leaving 16 bases between them. The CDR3 spells CAWSNGPRIHGYTF. In nucleotides, the CDR3 is TGTGCCTGGAGTAACGGCCCGCGGATCCATGGCTACACCTTC.

The chain is built from TRBV18 and TRBJ2-7; maybe TRBD1 (7 bases). The V gene's germline CDR1 is KGHSH and CDR2 LQKENI. Trimming took off 8 bases at V and 6 bases at J, with 20 bases between the two ends. The CDR3 covers 14 residues. CDR3 DNA sequence: TGTGCCAGCGAGGAGGGGCTAGCAGGGGGCGAGCAGTACTTC. This codes for CASEEGLAGGEQYF.

The rearrangement uses TRBV4-1 and TRBJ2-7; no clear D. CDR1 and CDR2 (germline): MGHRA, YSYEKL. Trimming removed 0 bases from V and 2 bases from J, with 11 bases in between. The length of the CDR3 is 15 residues. DNA for the CDR3: TGCGCCAGCAGCCAAGAATTACGAGACACCTACGAGCAGTACTTC. Protein sequence: CASSQELRDTYEQYF.

V usage is TRBV7-9 and J usage is TRBJ2-7, with 15 bases lining up with TRBD2. This CDR3 is 15 amino acids long. J was trimmed by 7 bases and V by 1 base; bases with no gene match: 2. CDR1 SEHNR and CDR2 FQNEAQ come from the germline V gene (reference sequence). CDR3: CASSLEGLAGGEQYF. In DNA form, the CDR3 reads TGTGCCAGCAGCTTAGAGGGACTAGCGGGGGGTGAGCAGTACTTC.

The chain combines TRBV7-9 with TRBJ2-6, with TRBD1 as a possible D gene (6 bases). Trimming cost V 5 bases and J 0 bases, with 8 bases left between them. Germline CDR1 and CDR2: SEHNR and FQNEAQ (reference sequence). This CDR3 comprises 15 residues. For the CDR3, the DNA is TGTGCCAGCAGCAAACAGGGCTCTGGGGCCAACGTCCTGACTTTC. Its protein is CASSKQGSGANVLTF.

This clone was seen just once. V usage is TRBV5-4 and J usage is TRBJ1-3, with 7 bases aligning to TRBD1. The CDR3 has 15 residues. The germline V gene has CDR1 SGHNT and CDR2 YYREEE (reference sequence). The V segment lost 0 bases and the J segment 2 bases; nucleotides outside the gene matches: 2. CDR3 sequence (DNA): TGTGCCAGCAGCTTGGAAGGGGGCACTGGAAACACCATATATTTT. Its translation: CASSLEGGTGNTIYF.

The chain's CDR3 is CASSHGTSFGTDTQYF. The CDR3 bases are TGCGCCAGCAGCCATGGGACTAGCTTTGGCACAGATACGCAGTATTTT. The chain carries TRBV4-3 and TRBJ2-3, with 9 bases that match TRBD2. The length of the CDR3 is 16 residues. Trimming cost V 3 bases and J 1 base; bases outside gene matches: 5. In germline, CDR1 is LGHNA, CDR2 YSLEER.

The chain is built from TRBV5-1 and TRBJ1-1; D is unresolved. This CDR3 has 12 amino acids. The germline V and J ends were trimmed by 4 bases and 1 base, with 5 bases remaining between them. Germline-derived CDR1 and CDR2 are SGHRS and YFSETQ. The CDR3 loop reads CASSRQNTEAFF. The CDR3 DNA follows: TGCGCCAGCAGCAGGCAGAACACTGAAGCTTTCTTT.

Here the CDR3 reads CATSDSGQVYNEQFF. The DNA of the CDR3 is TGTGCCACCAGTGACTCGGGACAGGTCTACAATGAGCAGTTCTTC. The V and J genes are TRBV24-1 and TRBJ2-1; 8 nucleotides match TRBD1. The CDR3 has 15 amino acids. V gave up 4 bases and J gave up 3 bases; unmatched junction bases: 4. CDR1 is KGHDR and CDR2 is SFDVKD in the germline V gene.

This sequence joins TRBV7-3 and TRBJ2-3; D is unclear. CDR3 length: 15 residues. Between the trimmed V and J ends, which lost 2 bases and 2 bases, there was a span of 11 bases. CDR1 is SGHTA and CDR2 is FQGTGA in the germline V gene. CDR3 region: CASSLDTSFTDTQYF. The CDR3 bases are TGTGCCAGCAGCTTAGACACCTCATTCACAGATACGCAGTATTTT.

CDR3 in DNA: TGTGCCAGCAGCCCCCGACAGGGATCCTACGAGCAGTACTTC. Translation gives CASSPRQGSYEQYF. J is TRBJ2-7 and V is TRBV3-1 (or the pseudogene TRBV3-2), with 7 bases matching TRBD1. Germline loops: CDR1 LGHDT, CDR2 YNNKEL (reference sequence). CDR3 length equals 14 residues. Trimming cost V 4 bases and J 1 base; bases outside gene matches: 4.